These 18 T cell receptor beta chains came from one sample sequenced in a study of T cells after posttransplantation cyclophosphamide (dated by TCRdb to 2016 to 2018). Library preparation was by the immunoSEQ multiplex PCR assay. TCRdb obtained this table from immuneACCESS and retained in-frame rearrangements with V and J assigned. These tables miss some clones; where compared with another copy, unresolved V genes account for less than half of the shortfall, and the remainder is unexplained. With 40,000 to 45,000 clones recorded, this sample contains no clone counted only once. Roughly 2% of the sample goes to the ten largest clones. Input material: PBMCs. The receptors shown here come from a man aged 40-50 years in good health, CMV-negative, and a related stem cell transplant donor.

The sample holds many counts of this clone. J is TRBJ1-1 and V is TRBV19; tentatively, D is TRBD1 (5 bases). The germline CDR1 and CDR2 sequences are LNHDA and SQIVND (reference sequence). V lost 3 bases to trimming and J lost 3 bases, with 11 bases between them. There are 14 residues in the CDR3. CDR3 residues: CASSIAGSDTEAFF. For the CDR3, the DNA is TGTGCCAGTAGTATCGCAGGGTCGGACACTGAAGCTTTCTTT.

This clone was recorded at least ten times. The V and J genes are TRBV7-9 and TRBJ2-2; 8 nucleotides align to TRBD2. The CDR3 length is 17 residues. From germline, CDR1 is SEHNR and CDR2 FQNEAQ (reference sequence). After removal of 3 bases from V and 5 bases from J, the junction contained 11 bases not matched to a gene. The CDR3 DNA follows: TGTGCCAGCAGCTTTACCCCGCCGGGACTAGTGACCGGGGAGCTGTTTTTT. It translates to CASSFTPPGLVTGELFF.

This clone was counted at least ten times. The chain uses TRBV15 and TRBJ2-1, with 9 bases identical to TRBD1. The junction had 11 bases not matched to a gene; V was cut back by 0 bases and J by 8 bases. Germline V gene sequence: CDR1 LNHNV, CDR2 YYDKDF (reference sequence). This CDR3 has 17 residues. The CDR3 protein is CATSRDLLRDRVHEQFF. In DNA form, the CDR3 reads TGTGCCACCAGCAGAGATCTCCTCCGGGACAGGGTCCATGAGCAGTTCTTC.

This sequence joins TRBV11-3 and TRBJ2-5, with TRBD2 as a possible D gene (7 bases). The CDR3 runs 17 residues. Germline lookup yields CDR1 SGHNT and CDR2 YENEEA. Trimming shortened V by 5 bases and J by 4 bases, and 23 bases separated the two germline ends. The CDR3 DNA is TGTGCCAGCAGCCAAACCCTCGGCGGGGGCGTGGGAGAGACCCAGTACTTC. It codes for CASSQTLGGGVGETQYF.

The V and J genes are TRBV6-5 and TRBJ1-2; D is unclear. This CDR3 spans 15 amino acids. Germline-derived CDR1 and CDR2 are MNHEY and SVGAGI. V was trimmed by 2 bases and J by 5 bases, leaving 15 bases between them. CDR3 protein: CASSYSASSDYGYTF. CDR3 DNA sequence: TGTGCCAGCAGTTACAGCGCCTCGTCAGATTATGGCTACACCTTC.

This clone was picked up many times. The chain employs TRBV19 and TRBJ2-3; perhaps TRBD1 as D (6 bases). This CDR3 contains 15 residues. V was shortened by 6 bases and J by 1 base, with 14 bases between the two germline ends. Germline values: CDR1 LNHDA, CDR2 SQIVND (reference sequence). CDR3 residues: CASRAQGYGTDTQYF. The CDR3 DNA reads as TGTGCCAGTAGGGCCCAGGGGTATGGCACAGATACGCAGTATTTT.

The table lists this clone with a few counts. J is TRBJ2-5 and V is TRBV27, with D maybe TRBD1 (5 bases). The end of the DNA is better explained by TRBJ2-7, so the J call may be wrong. The CDR3 runs 16 residues. Germline V gene lookup returns CDR1 MNHEY and CDR2 SMNVEV (reference sequence). The CDR3 region is CASSFSAGNIHYEQYF. The CDR3 DNA follows: TGTGCCAGCAGTTTCTCAGCAGGGAATATACACTACGAGCAGTACTTC.

This clone was counted many times. Other DNA sequences of this sample code for an identical CDR3. V gene TRBV9 combines with J gene TRBJ2-3, with 13 bases identical to TRBD2. V lost 2 bases, J lost 3 bases, and 0 bases stayed unmatched. CDR1 and CDR2 (germline): SGDLS, YYNGEE. This CDR3 is built from 15 residues. The CDR3: CASSVTSGRTDTQYF. The CDR3 nucleotides are TGTGCCAGCAGCGTGACTAGCGGGAGGACAGATACGCAGTATTTT.

This clone was seen many times. This chain joins TRBV19 and TRBJ1-2; D uncertain. CDR1 LNHDA and CDR2 SQIVND come from the germline V gene (reference sequence). V gave up 6 bases and J gave up 0 bases, with 11 bases separating them. This CDR3 contains 14 residues. The CDR3 spells CASSLRTSNYGYTF. CDR3 DNA sequence: TGTGCCAGTAGCCTTAGAACGTCTAACTATGGCTACACCTTC.

The chain is built from TRBV9 and TRBJ2-1; 10 nucleotides match TRBD2. Unmatched junction bases numbered 6, after V lost 0 bases and J lost 9 bases. CDR1 is SGDLS, CDR2 YYNGEE, per germline. CDR3 size: 15 residues. As DNA, the CDR3 is TGTGCCAGCAGCGTAGGGGCTAGCGGGAGTGCTGAGCAGTTCTTC. This encodes CASSVGASGSAEQFF.

This clone showed up many times. V gene TRBV14 combines with J gene TRBJ2-1; 13 bases are a match to TRBD2. The CDR3 length is 18 residues. Germline CDR1 is SGHDN and CDR2 is FVKESK. Losses at the gene ends were 1 base for V and 4 bases for J; bases not matched to a gene: 7. The CDR3 loop is CASSQVPGTSGTYNEQFF. DNA for the CDR3: TGTGCCAGCAGCCAAGTCCCCGGGACTAGCGGGACATACAATGAGCAGTTCTTC.

Ten or more counts support this clone. V gene TRBV2 combines with J gene TRBJ1-3; D is unresolved. V shed 5 bases and J shed 8 bases, with 13 bases lying between them. Looked up from germline, CDR1 is SNHLY and CDR2 is FYNNEI. The CDR3 length is 13 residues. The CDR3 here is CASSYGYGDTIYF. Here the CDR3 DNA reads TGTGCCAGCAGTTACGGGTACGGTGACACCATATATTTT.

This clone was recorded many times. The chain carries TRBV19 and TRBJ1-1; maybe TRBD1 (6 bases). The CDR3 runs to 15 residues. V shed 2 bases and J shed 0 bases, with 10 bases lying between them. Per the germline V gene, CDR1 is LNHDA and CDR2 is SQIVND (reference sequence). This CDR3 is CASSITGTLNTEAFF. CDR3 DNA sequence: TGTGCCAGTAGTATAACCGGGACATTGAACACTGAAGCTTTCTTT.

This clone was observed at least ten times. The chain has TRBV5-6 and TRBJ2-1; 14 bases map to TRBD2. The V gene end was trimmed by 0 bases and the J gene end by 4 bases; junction bases not matched to a gene: 0. This CDR3 spans 16 amino acids. Germline V gene lookup returns CDR1 SGHDT and CDR2 YYEEEE. CDR3 sequence: CASSLGLAGGYNEQFF. The DNA for the CDR3 is TGTGCCAGCAGCTTGGGACTAGCGGGAGGGTACAATGAGCAGTTCTTC. Complete variable domain (other parts from reference TRBV5-6 and TRBJ2-1): DAGVTQSPTHLIKTRGQQVTLRCSPKSGHDTVSWYQQALGQGPQFIFQYYEEEERQRGNFPDRFSGHQFPNYSSELNVNALLLGDSALYLCASSLGLAGGYNEQFFGPGTRLTVL.

This clone occurred many times. V is TRBV5-1 and J is TRBJ2-5; TRBD1 matches 9 bases. V dropped 4 bases and J dropped 5; count of bases not matched to a gene: 3. Looked up from germline, CDR1 is SGHRS and CDR2 is YFSETQ. The CDR3 contains 13 residues. The CDR3 region has the DNA TGCGCCAGCAGCACAGGGGGCGGGGAGACCCAGTACTTC. Translating it yields CASSTGGGETQYF.

This clone appeared many times. This sequence joins TRBV5-4 and TRBJ1-5; the match to TRBD1 covers 8 bases. In germline, CDR1 is SGHNT, CDR2 YYREEE (reference sequence). V shed 4 bases and J 7 bases; nucleotides not matched to a gene: 10. This CDR3 comprises 15 residues. CDR3 nucleotides: TGTGCCAGCAGCCAAGACAGGGGATGGGGACAGCCCCAGCATTTT. This encodes CASSQDRGWGQPQHF.

In its sample, this clone was seen many times. The rearrangement joins TRBV19 to TRBJ1-3; weak D call: TRBD1 (5 bases). From germline, CDR1 is LNHDA and CDR2 SQIVND (reference sequence). The length of the CDR3 is 16 residues. The V end was cut by 7 bases, the J end by 0 bases, with 16 bases between. The DNA for the CDR3 is TGTGCCAGTACCTCCGGGGGGGATCACTCTGGAAACACCATATATTTT. This translates into CASTSGGDHSGNTIYF.

This clone has at least ten counts. The chain is built from TRBV10-3 and TRBJ2-3, with a weak D call TRBD2 (6 bases). The CDR3 loop spans 13 amino acids. The V end was cut by 0 bases, the J end by 6 bases, with 7 bases between. CDR1 and CDR2 (germline): ENHRY, SYGVKD. CDR3 in DNA: TGTGCCATCAGTGAGTCGGCGGGGGATACGCAGTATTTT. Translated, it gives CAISESAGDTQYF.